Here is one T cell receptor (beta chain) with its context. The antigen is undetermined. This specimen comes from a study of STAT5B mutations in CD4+ large granular lymphocyte leukemia. General study results and limits: Higher CD4+ than CD8+ T-LGLL clonality might reflect small sample size.

Sequencing was at survey level. TCRdb's copy holds only in-frame clones and misses some; the assay was immunoSEQ multiplex PCR. The sample records tens of thousands of clones, around three quarters being singletons. The CDR3 is made up of 13 amino acids. V lost 4 bases to trimming and J lost 6 bases, with 12 bases between them. Per germline, CDR1 MNHNS and CDR2 SASEGT. Healthy controls were blood donor buffy coats. The chain combines TRBV6-1 with TRBJ1-2, with no clear D. The sequence came from a human donor in good health. Sequenced: CD4+ T cells from blood buffy coats. The DNA of the CDR3 is TGTGCCAGCAGTGCCTCAAGAGGTCATGGCTACACCTTC. Protein sequence: CASSASRGHGYTF.